This T cell receptor (beta chain) comes out of a study of CD8 T cells in Susac syndrome. Turning to the study itself: Active disease was present in over 5 of the sequenced Susac syndrome patients, whereas 8 or 9 of them were in remission. At the time their blood was drawn, patients with Susac syndrome were either therapy-naive, on corticosteroids (with some of them also receiving intravenous immunoglobulin), or on intravenous immunoglobulin alone.

Sequencing targeted TCR beta in T cells from blood (CD8+ and CD4+). Reverse transcription of about 0.45 to 1 ug RNA was performed with random hexamers. Amplification of the TCR beta CDR3 was carried out by immunoSEQ multiplex PCR, which spanned a total of 54 Vbeta and 13 Jbeta segments. MiXCR was run by TCRdb on the immunoSEQ multiplex PCR reads, yielding one entry per CDR3 protein. This sample has about 180,000 distinct CDR3 sequences, with roughly 94% found just once. Germline CDR1 is LNHDA and CDR2 is SQIVND (reference sequence). Between the trimmed V and J ends, which lost 5 bases and 6 bases, there was a span of 13 bases. The length of the CDR3 is 14 residues.

The sequence derives from a human donor with Susac syndrome. Sequencing used CD4+ T cells from PBMCs. This rearrangement joins TRBV19 to TRBJ2-2; D is possibly TRBD2 (6 bases). The CDR3 nucleotides read TGTGCCAGTAGTCAAAGACTAGACTCCGGGGAGCTGTTTTTT. This encodes CASSQRLDSGELFF.